Listed below are T cell receptor beta chains from one sample, sequenced in a study of blood T cell repertoires in COVID-19. The data were produced by immunoSEQ multiplex PCR, yet TCRdb's version contains in-frame clones alone and is incomplete. Among 200,000 to 300,000 clones listed, 80% to 90% were seen once. The sequenced sample consisted of peripheral blood. The receptors here all came from an elderly man with acute or convalescent COVID-19. Both conserved end residues are part of each CDR3. A D gene is named only where the DNA matches it firmly. The listing skips clone size in some rows; elsewhere it reads once, few, many or a size class.

CDR3nt	CDR3aa	abundance	d_gene	v_gene	j_gene
TGTGCCAGCAGCGTATCAGGGGGCGACTATGGCTACACCTTC	CASSVSGGDYGYTF	.	TRBD1	TRBV9	TRBJ1-2
TGTGCCAGCAGCTCAAACTATTACGAGCAGTACTTC	CASSSNYYEQYF	.	.	TRBV11-2	TRBJ2-7
TGCAGCGTTCGGACTAGCGTGAACACCGGGGAGCTGTTTTTT	CSVRTSVNTGELFF	once	TRBD2	TRBV29-1	TRBJ2-2
TGTGCCAGCAGCAAGGACTCGAAGCCTAACTATGGCTACACCTTC	CASSKDSKPNYGYTF	few	.	TRBV21-1	TRBJ1-2
TGTGCCACCAGGGAGACTAGCGGAGGCACAGATACGCAGTATTTT	CATRETSGGTDTQYF	.	TRBD2	TRBV24-1	TRBJ2-3
TGTGCCAGCAGCCCATTAGGCTGGACTGGCACAGATACGCAGTATTTT	CASSPLGWTGTDTQYF	.	.	TRBV7-6	TRBJ2-3
TGTGCCAGCAGCTTCTCAGCAGGGGGGATCTCCTACGAGCAGTACTTC	CASSFSAGGISYEQYF	few	.	TRBV7-2	TRBJ2-7
TGTGCCAGCTCACTACAGAACACTGAAGCTTTCTTT	CASSLQNTEAFF	.	.	TRBV18	TRBJ1-1
TGTGCCAGCAGCTTAGCAAAACAGGGACCCGACAATGAGCAGTTCTTC	CASSLAKQGPDNEQFF	.	.	TRBV7-2	TRBJ2-1
TGTGCCAGCAGTCGAATGTCCATCAGGAATGAAAAACTGTTTTTT	CASSRMSIRNEKLFF	.	.	TRBV6-5	TRBJ1-4
TGTGCCAGCAGCGTAGCGTCAATTGGTTACGGCTCTGGAAACACCATATATTTT	CASSVASIGYGSGNTIYF	.	.	TRBV9	TRBJ1-3
TGCGCCAGCAGCCCATCCCCAGGGTCGAATGGGAATTCACCCCTCCACTTT	CASSPSPGSNGNSPLHF	once	.	TRBV5-1	TRBJ1-6
TGCGCCAGCTCCCGTGAGGCTAACTATGGCTACACCTTC	CASSREANYGYTF	.	.	TRBV5-1	TRBJ1-2
TGTGCCAGCAGTGAGGGAGTTTCTTTCACAGATACGCAGTATTTT	CASSEGVSFTDTQYF	.	.	TRBV2	TRBJ2-3
TGCGCCAGCAGCGAATCAGGGGCGCCGGCTAATGAAAAACTGTTTTTT	CASSESGAPANEKLFF	few	.	TRBV5-1	TRBJ1-4
TGTGCCAGCAGCGTAGCCTCCCAGGGGTGGGAAGCTTTCTTT	CASSVASQGWEAFF	few	.	TRBV9	TRBJ1-1
TGTGCCAGCTTTGAAACAGGCTCTGAAGCTTTCTTT	CASFETGSEAFF	.	.	TRBV2	TRBJ1-1
TGTGCCAGCAGGGGACAGGGGGCTGTCGGGGAGCTGTTTTTT	CASRGQGAVGELFF	.	TRBD1	TRBV11-2	TRBJ2-2
TGCGCCAGCAGCTTGGGGGTTGGGCAGTTGAATGGCTACACCTTC	CASSLGVGQLNGYTF	.	.	TRBV5-1	TRBJ1-2
TGTGCCAGCAGCTTAGCGGCTCACGACAATCAGCCCCAGCATTTT	CASSLAAHDNQPQHF	.	.	TRBV7-2	TRBJ1-5
TGTGCCAGCAGCTTAGGACAGGGTCCAAGAGAGACCCAGTACTTC	CASSLGQGPRETQYF	.	TRBD1	TRBV11-3	TRBJ2-5
TGTGCCAGCAGTGTAAATGGACAGAGGTTTCAGCCCCAGCATTTT	CASSVNGQRFQPQHF	.	.	TRBV28	TRBJ1-5
TGTGCCAGCAGCTTAGTAGCGGGGGGCACAGATACGCAGTATTTT	CASSLVAGGTDTQYF	.	TRBD2	TRBV7-9	TRBJ2-3
TGCAGTGCTAGTGAGGGACAGAACTATGGCTACACCTTC	CSASEGQNYGYTF	.	TRBD1	TRBV20-1	TRBJ1-2
TGTGCGATAGCGGGAGGGCTCGGGTACGAGCAGTACTTC	CAIAGGLGYEQYF	.	TRBD2	TRBV15	TRBJ2-7
TGTGCCAGCAGCCAACGGACAGGGGGAACCGGGGAGCTGTTTTTT	CASSQRTGGTGELFF	.	TRBD1	TRBV11-1	TRBJ2-2
TGTGCCAGCAGCCCGCGACAAAGGCTCTTAAGTGCCCTCGAGCAGTACTTC	CASSPRQRLLSALEQYF	.	.	TRBV7-3	TRBJ2-7
TGTGCCAGTAGTACATCCCCCCCGGACAGGGGAGGAGGCTATGGCTACACCTTC	CASSTSPPDRGGGYGYTF	.	TRBD1	TRBV19	TRBJ1-2
TGTGCCAGCAGCGTGGGACTAGCGGGAGCAGCAGATACGCAGTATTTT	CASSVGLAGAADTQYF	.	TRBD2	TRBV11-3	TRBJ2-3
TGTGCCAGCAGCCAAGTGGGGCCAGTGTCTATGGTCTACACCTTC	CASSQVGPVSMVYTF	.	.	TRBV4-2	TRBJ1-2
TGTGCCAGCAGGCATCCTGTGGGGGGCGAGCAGTACTTC	CASRHPVGGEQYF	.	.	TRBV7-8	TRBJ2-7
TGCGCCAGCAGCTTGAACACGGGACAAAGCCAAGAGACCCAGTACTTC	CASSLNTGQSQETQYF	.	.	TRBV5-1	TRBJ2-5
TGCGCCAGCAGCTACGACAGGGGGATAACGCAGTATTTT	CASSYDRGITQYF	.	TRBD1	TRBV5-1	TRBJ2-3
TGTGCCAGCAGTGACCGTTCCCGGACAGGGGCCAGGAACACTGAAGCTTTCTTT	CASSDRSRTGARNTEAFF	once	TRBD1	TRBV6-1	TRBJ1-1
TGTGCCAGCAGCCTTATAGCCAAAAACATTCAGTACTTC	CASSLIAKNIQYF	once	.	TRBV28	TRBJ2-4
TGTGCCAGCACGAGGGTGAGGAATGAGCAGTTCTTC	CASTRVRNEQFF	.	.	TRBV6-6	TRBJ2-1
TGCGCCAGCAGCTTGGCCAGGGATCGGTCAGATACGCAGTATTTT	CASSLARDRSDTQYF	.	.	TRBV5-1	TRBJ2-3
TGTGCCAGCAGCGTAGGTGGTAGCGGGAGGTACAATGAGCAGTTCTTC	CASSVGGSGRYNEQFF	.	TRBD2	TRBV9	TRBJ2-1
TGTGCCAGCAGACCTTGGGACAGGGAGGCAGATACGCAGTATTTT	CASRPWDREADTQYF	.	TRBD1	TRBV27	TRBJ2-3
TGCGCCAGCAGCACGACAGATTTGAACACTGAAGCTTTCTTT	CASSTTDLNTEAFF	.	.	TRBV5-1	TRBJ1-1
TGTGCCAGCAGTTACAGACAGGGGTGGGGTGAAAAACTGTTTTTT	CASSYRQGWGEKLFF	.	TRBD1	TRBV6-5	TRBJ1-4
TGTGCCAGCAGTGCCTTAGCACAGGGGGAAAAAGAGACCCAGTACTTC	CASSALAQGEKETQYF	.	TRBD1	TRBV6-1	TRBJ2-5
TGTGCCAGCAGCTTAGCGCAGGTTAGGGAGGACGCGAACACTGAAGCTTTCTTT	CASSLAQVREDANTEAFF	.	.	TRBV7-9	TRBJ1-1
TGCAGTGCTCGCGGGGGAGGCGAGCAGTACTTC	CSARGGGEQYF	.	TRBD2	TRBV20-1	TRBJ2-7
TGTGCCAGCACTTTGCAAGCGAACACTGAAGCTTTCTTT	CASTLQANTEAFF	.	.	TRBV12-3/TRBV12-4	TRBJ1-1
TGCAGCGTTTTGGAGGGACCCATGAACACTGAAGCTTTCTTT	CSVLEGPMNTEAFF	.	.	TRBV29-1	TRBJ1-1
TGTGCCAGCGGACGGGACAGAGGCTCTTCACCCCTCCACTTT	CASGRDRGSSPLHF	.	TRBD1	TRBV2	TRBJ1-6